The 18 T cell receptor beta chains presented below share a single source sample, sequenced in a study of blood T cells in healthy people across ages. A second PCR of about 7 to 11 cycles used a sample-barcoded 5' primer and a J-beta primer mix. TCRdb fed the 5' RACE reads into MiXCR, producing one record per CDR3 protein. The profile shows about 930,000 distinct CDR3 sequences, 25% to 35% of them singletons. These same records also appear under a second study, on T cells of mothers and their children.

Sequencing used blood. Receptors were obtained from a woman aged 40 to 50 in good health.

The gene calls are TRBV7-8 and TRBJ1-1, with D possibly being TRBD1 (5 bases). The CDR3 totals 16 residues. From germline, CDR1 is SGHVS and CDR2 FQNEAQ. V lost 2 bases and J 4 bases, leaving 17 bases between the germline ends. CDR3: CASSLSLPGVSTEAFF. The CDR3 nucleotides read TGTGCCAGCAGCTTATCACTCCCGGGGGTGAGCACTGAAGCTTTCTTT.

V is TRBV6-5 and J is TRBJ1-2; maybe TRBD1 (5 bases). Germline V gives CDR1 MNHEY, CDR2 SVGAGI. The CDR3 is made up of 15 amino acids. Between the trimmed V and J ends, which lost 2 bases and 4 bases, there was a span of 14 bases. CDR3 sequence reads: CASSYGRAHSYGYTF. DNA for the CDR3: TGTGCCAGCAGTTACGGCAGGGCCCATAGCTATGGCTACACCTTC.

The CDR3 region is CASSSTGTENSPLHF. CDR3 nucleotides: TGCGCCAGCAGCTCGACCGGGACAGAGAATTCACCCCTCCACTTT. This chain links TRBV5-1 with TRBJ1-6; TRBD1 matches at 7 bases. In germline, CDR1 is SGHRS, CDR2 YFSETQ. CDR3 length: 15 residues. With V trimmed by 3 bases and J by 7 bases, 7 bases remained unmatched.

J is TRBJ1-1 and V is TRBV28; weak D call: TRBD1 (5 bases). The CDR3 runs 14 residues. From germline, CDR1 is MDHEN and CDR2 SYDVKM. V was clipped by 5 bases and J by 0 bases, with 10 bases between them. The CDR3 coding sequence is TGTGCCAGCAGTCGGGAGGGGATGAACACTGAAGCTTTCTTT. This codes for CASSREGMNTEAFF.

This clonotype was picked up many times. The CDR3 nucleotides read TGCAGTGCTAGAACGGGCCCGGAAGAGACCCAGTACTTC. Protein product: CSARTGPEETQYF. The V gene is TRBV20-1, the J gene TRBJ2-5; the D is unclear. V was pared by 2 bases and J by 3 bases, with 10 bases between. The CDR3 runs 13 residues. Germline V gives CDR1 DFQATT, CDR2 SNEGSKA (reference sequence).

The rearrangement links TRBV20-1 to TRBJ1-5; D unresolved. Trimming stripped 6 bases from V and 1 base from J, with 10 bases between. The CDR3 is 13 amino acids. Germline values: CDR1 DFQATT, CDR2 SNEGSKA (reference sequence). CDR3 in amino acids: CSAAAGSNQPQHF. The CDR3 region has the DNA TGCAGTGCGGCGGCAGGCAGCAATCAGCCCCAGCATTTT.

As to this clonotype: A much larger clonotype is one base distant, so this may be a read error. The CDR3 does not end in the conserved phenylalanine or tryptophan, so this is likely a read error. The CDR3, as DNA: TGTGCCAGCAGAGAAGACAGGGTGGTAAACATTCAGTACTGC. The encoded protein is CASREDRVVNIQYC. J is TRBJ2-4 and V is TRBV2; 7 bases are shared with TRBD1. The CDR3 totals 14 residues. Germline loops: CDR1 SNHLY, CDR2 FYNNEI.

This clonotype appeared many times. Here the CDR3 DNA reads TGTGCCAGCAGTCCCATGGGACTAGCGGGGAGGTCTGGGGCCAACGTCCTGACTTTC. This gives the protein CASSPMGLAGRSGANVLTF. This sequence joins TRBV28 and TRBJ2-6; 13 bases match TRBD2. Looked up from germline, CDR1 is MDHEN and CDR2 is SYDVKM. The CDR3 is 19 residues long. V shed 5 bases, J shed 1 base, and the junction held 8 bases outside the gene matches.

V gene TRBV18 combines with J gene TRBJ1-2; D gene ambiguous. Per germline, CDR1 KGHSH and CDR2 LQKENI. V lost 3 bases and J lost 5, with 16 bases in between. This CDR3 has 15 residues. CDR3 DNA sequence: TGTGCCAGCTCACCCGATCACCGGGGAGGTTATGGCTACACCTTC. It translates to CASSPDHRGGYGYTF.

This clonotype turned up a few times. The chain couples TRBV4-1 to TRBJ1-2; D is undetermined. CDR3 length: 15 amino acids. Trimming pared 0 bases from V and 5 bases from J, leaving 13 bases between. Germline CDR1 and CDR2: MGHRA and YSYEKL. CDR3 coding DNA: TGCGCCAGCAGCCAAGACTTGTCTATATATTATGGCTACACCTTC. This codes for CASSQDLSIYYGYTF.

This clonotype was seen many times. The chain is built from TRBV7-2 and TRBJ1-4; 9 bases fit TRBD1. The germline CDR1 and CDR2 sequences are SGHTA and FQGNSA. CDR3 length equals 16 residues. V lost 3 bases to trimming and J lost 0 bases; unmatched junction nucleotides: 2. CDR3 sequence reads: CASSLGQGTTNEKLFF. CDR3 sequence (DNA): TGTGCCAGCAGCTTGGGACAGGGTACAACTAATGAAAAACTGTTTTTT. Together with reference TRBV7-2 and TRBJ1-4, the CDR3 gives the full variable domain: GAGVSQSPSNKVTEKGKDVELRCDPISGHTALYWYRQSLGQGLEFLIYFQGNSAPDKSGLPSDRFSAERTGGSVSTLTIQRTQQEDSAVYLCASSLGQGTTNEKLFFGSGTQLSVL.

CDR3 nucleotide sequence: TGTGCCACCAGTAAGACAGGGGATGGCTACACCTTC. Its translation is CATSKTGDGYTF. The chain recombines TRBV24-1 with TRBJ1-2; TRBD1 matches 8 bases. This CDR3 is 12 amino acids long. CDR1 and CDR2 (germline): KGHDR, SFDVKD. J gave up 6 bases and V 6 bases, and 2 bases lay outside the gene matches.

Turning to this clonotype: The conserved phenylalanine or tryptophan normally closing the CDR3 is absent here, so this likely arose from a read error. The rearrangement joins TRBV2 to TRBJ2-7; D possibly corresponds to TRBD1 (5 bases). The germline V gene encodes CDR1 SNHLY and CDR2 FYNNEI. V was clipped by 6 bases and J by 0 bases, with 12 bases between them. The CDR3 covers 14 residues. The CDR3 here is CASRAIDSSYEQYC. The CDR3 nucleotides are TGTGCCAGCAGGGCCATTGACAGCTCCTACGAGCAGTACTGC.

This clonotype has ten or more counts. This rearrangement joins TRBV7-6 to TRBJ1-5, with 11 nucleotides matching TRBD1. The CDR3 contains 15 residues. Germline CDR1 and CDR2: SGHVS and FNYEAQ. The V and J ends lost 5 bases and 9 bases, in that order; junction bases with no gene match: 9. The CDR3, as DNA: TGTGCCAGCAGCCAAACGGGGGACAGGGGGGTGCCCCAGCATTTT. Its protein is CASSQTGDRGVPQHF.

On this clonotype itself: Without the conserved terminal phenylalanine or tryptophan, this CDR3 likely stems from a read error. The CDR3 protein is CASSFRVSTDTQYS. CDR3 sequence (DNA): TGTGCCAGCAGTTTTAGGGTGAGCACAGATACGCAGTATTCC. The chain uses TRBV12-3 or TRBV12-4 and TRBJ2-3; no definite D call. The CDR3 totals 14 residues. Trimming took 3 bases from V and 0 from J, leaving 7 bases between them.

This clonotype has a handful of counts. The V gene is TRBV7-2, the J gene TRBJ2-3, with 14 bases lining up with TRBD2. This CDR3 is 17 amino acids long. J gave up 6 bases and V 1 base, and 6 bases lay outside the gene matches. Looked up from germline, CDR1 is SGHTA and CDR2 is FQGNSA. The DNA of the CDR3 is TGTGCCAGCAGCTTAGGACTAGCGGGGGGGGAGGGGGATACGCAGTATTTT. Translating gives CASSLGLAGGEGDTQYF.

This chain links TRBV5-1 with TRBJ1-1, with D possibly matching TRBD1 (6 bases). This CDR3 has 13 amino acids. Germline V lookup: CDR1 SGHRS, CDR2 YFSETQ. V gave up 5 bases and J gave up 5 bases, with 13 bases separating them. This CDR3 reads CASRPEGGTEAFF. Here the CDR3 DNA reads TGCGCCAGCAGACCCGAGGGGGGAACTGAAGCTTTCTTT.

The chain employs TRBV20-1 and TRBJ2-2, with D tentatively TRBD1 or TRBD2 (5 bases each). The length of the CDR3 is 18 residues. V was shortened by 0 bases and J by 4 bases, with 21 bases between the two germline ends. Germline V gene lookup returns CDR1 DFQATT and CDR2 SNEGSKA (reference sequence). The CDR3 nucleotides are TGCAGTGCTAGAGATCCGGTCATTACGGGACCCATCACCGGGGAGCTGTTTTTT. Protein product: CSARDPVITGPITGELFF.